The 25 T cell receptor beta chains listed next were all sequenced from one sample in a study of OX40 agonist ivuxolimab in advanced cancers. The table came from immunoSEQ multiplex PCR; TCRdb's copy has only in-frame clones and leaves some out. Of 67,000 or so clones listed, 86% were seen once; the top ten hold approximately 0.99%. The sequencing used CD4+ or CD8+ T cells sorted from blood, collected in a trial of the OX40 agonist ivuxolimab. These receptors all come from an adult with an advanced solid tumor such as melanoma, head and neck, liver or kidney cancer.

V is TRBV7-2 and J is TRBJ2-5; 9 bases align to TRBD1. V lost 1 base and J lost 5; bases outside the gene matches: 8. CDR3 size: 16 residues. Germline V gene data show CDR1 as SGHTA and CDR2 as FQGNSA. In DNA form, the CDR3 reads TGTGCCAGCAGCTTAGGGGGACAGGGTAGGAGGGAGACCCAGTACTTC. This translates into CASSLGGQGRRETQYF.

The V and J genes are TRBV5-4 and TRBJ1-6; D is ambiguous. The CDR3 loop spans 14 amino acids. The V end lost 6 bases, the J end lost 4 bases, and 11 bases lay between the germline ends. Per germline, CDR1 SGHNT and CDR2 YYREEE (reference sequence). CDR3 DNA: TGTGCCAGCAACCCGACACCTTATAATTCACCCCTCCACTTT. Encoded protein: CASNPTPYNSPLHF.

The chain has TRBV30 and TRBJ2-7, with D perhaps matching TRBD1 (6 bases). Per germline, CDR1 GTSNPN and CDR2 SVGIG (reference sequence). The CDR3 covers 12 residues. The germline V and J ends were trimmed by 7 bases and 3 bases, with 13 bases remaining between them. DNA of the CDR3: TGTGCCTACCACAGGGAACTCTACGAGCAGTACTTC. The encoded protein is CAYHRELYEQYF.

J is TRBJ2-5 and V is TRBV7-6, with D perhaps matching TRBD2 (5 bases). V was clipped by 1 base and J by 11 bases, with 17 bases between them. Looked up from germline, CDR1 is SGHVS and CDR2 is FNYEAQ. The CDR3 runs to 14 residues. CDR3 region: CASSLGGQLGEQYF. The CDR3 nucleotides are TGTGCCAGCAGCTTAGGAGGTCAACTTGGGGAGCAGTACTTC.

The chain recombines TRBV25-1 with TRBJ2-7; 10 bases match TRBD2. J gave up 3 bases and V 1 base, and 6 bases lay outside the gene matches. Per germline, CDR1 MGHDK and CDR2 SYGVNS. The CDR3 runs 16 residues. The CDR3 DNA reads TGTGCCAGCAGTGAATGGGTGACTAGCGGGTTCTACGAGCAGTACTTC. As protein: CASSEWVTSGFYEQYF.

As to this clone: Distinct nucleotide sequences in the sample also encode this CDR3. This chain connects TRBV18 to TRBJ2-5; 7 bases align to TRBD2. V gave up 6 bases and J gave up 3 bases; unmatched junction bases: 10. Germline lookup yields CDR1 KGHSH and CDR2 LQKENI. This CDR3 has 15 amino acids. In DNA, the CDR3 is TGTGCCAGCTCGCCCTTAGCGGGCCTAGAAGAGACCCAGTACTTC. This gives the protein CASSPLAGLEETQYF.

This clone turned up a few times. The CDR3 region has the DNA TGCAGCGTTGGACAGACAGGGGGCGGTGAGCAGTACTTC. Translating gives CSVGQTGGGEQYF. The V call is TRBV29-1, the J call TRBJ2-7; 10 positions agree with TRBD1. The germline V gene encodes CDR1 SQVTM and CDR2 ANQGSEA. This CDR3 has 13 amino acids. Trimming removed 4 bases from V and 7 bases from J; junction bases left unmatched: 7.

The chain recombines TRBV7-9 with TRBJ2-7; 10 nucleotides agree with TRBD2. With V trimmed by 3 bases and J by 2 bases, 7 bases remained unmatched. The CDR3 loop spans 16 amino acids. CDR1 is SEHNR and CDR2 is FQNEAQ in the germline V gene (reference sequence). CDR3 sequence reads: CASSLPGLASTYEQYF. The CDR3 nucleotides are TGTGCCAGCAGCTTGCCGGGACTAGCGTCGACCTACGAGCAGTACTTC.

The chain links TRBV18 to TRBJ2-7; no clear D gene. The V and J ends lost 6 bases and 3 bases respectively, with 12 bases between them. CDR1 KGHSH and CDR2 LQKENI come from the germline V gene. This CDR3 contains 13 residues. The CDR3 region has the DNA TGTGCCAGCTCCCTTGAACTCCGCTACGAGCAGTACTTC. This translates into CASSLELRYEQYF.

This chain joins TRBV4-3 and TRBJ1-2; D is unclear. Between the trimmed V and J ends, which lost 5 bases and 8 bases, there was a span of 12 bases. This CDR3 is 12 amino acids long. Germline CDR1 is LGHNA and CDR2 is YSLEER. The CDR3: CASSKTGGGYTF. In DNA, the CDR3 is TGCGCCAGCAGCAAAACGGGCGGCGGCTACACCTTC.

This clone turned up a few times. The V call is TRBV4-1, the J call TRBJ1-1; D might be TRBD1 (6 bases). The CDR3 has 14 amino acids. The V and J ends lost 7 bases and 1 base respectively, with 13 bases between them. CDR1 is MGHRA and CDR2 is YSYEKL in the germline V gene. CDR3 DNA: TGCGCCAGCAAACAGGGACCATCGAACACTGAAGCTTTCTTT. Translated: CASKQGPSNTEAFF.

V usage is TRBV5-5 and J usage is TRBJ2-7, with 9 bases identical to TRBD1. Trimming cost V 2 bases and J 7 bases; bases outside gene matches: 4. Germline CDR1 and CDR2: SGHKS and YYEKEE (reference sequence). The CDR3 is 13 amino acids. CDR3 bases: TGTGCCAGCAGCTTACAGGGGGCTAGGGAGCAGTACTTC. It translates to CASSLQGAREQYF. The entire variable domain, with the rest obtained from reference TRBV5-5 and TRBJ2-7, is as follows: DAGVTQSPTHLIKTRGQQVTLRCSPISGHKSVSWYQQVLGQGPQFIFQYYEKEERGRGNFPDRFSARQFPNYSSELNVNALLLGDSALYLCASSLQGAREQYFGPGTRLTVT.

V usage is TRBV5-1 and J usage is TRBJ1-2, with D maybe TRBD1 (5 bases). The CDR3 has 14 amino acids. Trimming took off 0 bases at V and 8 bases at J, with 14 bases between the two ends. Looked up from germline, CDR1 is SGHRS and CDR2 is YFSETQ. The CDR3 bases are TGCGCCAGCAGCTTGGATGGGACCCGGGCGGGCTACACCTTC. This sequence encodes CASSLDGTRAGYTF.

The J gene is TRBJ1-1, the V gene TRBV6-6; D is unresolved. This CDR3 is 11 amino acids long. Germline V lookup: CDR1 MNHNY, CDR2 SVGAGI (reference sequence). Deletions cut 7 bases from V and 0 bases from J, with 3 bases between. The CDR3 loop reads CASNMNTEAFF. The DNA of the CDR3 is TGTGCCAGCAATATGAACACTGAAGCTTTCTTT.

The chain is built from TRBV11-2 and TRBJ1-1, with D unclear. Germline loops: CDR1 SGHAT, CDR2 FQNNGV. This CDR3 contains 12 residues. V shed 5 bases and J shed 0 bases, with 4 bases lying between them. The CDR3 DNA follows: TGTGCCAGCAGCCAAATGAACACTGAAGCTTTCTTT. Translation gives CASSQMNTEAFF.

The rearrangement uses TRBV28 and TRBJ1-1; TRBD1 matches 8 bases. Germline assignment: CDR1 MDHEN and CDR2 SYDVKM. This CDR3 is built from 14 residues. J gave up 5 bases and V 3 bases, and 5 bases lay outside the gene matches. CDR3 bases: TGTGCCAGCAGTTTCTTACAGGGGGGAACTGAAGCTTTCTTT. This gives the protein CASSFLQGGTEAFF.

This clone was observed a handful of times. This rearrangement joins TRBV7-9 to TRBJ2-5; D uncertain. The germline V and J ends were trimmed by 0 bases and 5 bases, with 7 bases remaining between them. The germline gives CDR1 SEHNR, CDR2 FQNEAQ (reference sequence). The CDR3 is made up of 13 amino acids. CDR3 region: CASSLAQLETQYF. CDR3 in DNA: TGTGCCAGCAGCTTAGCCCAACTCGAGACCCAGTACTTC.

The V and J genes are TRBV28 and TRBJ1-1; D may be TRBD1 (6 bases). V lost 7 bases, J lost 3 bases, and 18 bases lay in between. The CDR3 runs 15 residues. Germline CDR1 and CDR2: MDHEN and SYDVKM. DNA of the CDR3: TGTGCCAGCACTCCAGGGGCGGCGGGAGACACTGAAGCTTTCTTT. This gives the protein CASTPGAAGDTEAFF. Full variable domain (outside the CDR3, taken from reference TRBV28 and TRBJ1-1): DVKVTQSSRYLVKRTGEKVFLECVQDMDHENMFWYRQDPGLGLRLIYFSYDVKMKEKGDIPEGYSVSREKKERFSLILESASTNQTSMYLCASTPGAAGDTEAFFGQGTRLTVV.

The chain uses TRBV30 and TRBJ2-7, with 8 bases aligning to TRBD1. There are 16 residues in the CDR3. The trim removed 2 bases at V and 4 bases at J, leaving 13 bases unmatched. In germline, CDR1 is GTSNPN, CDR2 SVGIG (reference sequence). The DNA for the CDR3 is TGTGCCTGGAGTCCCCTCCCCGGGACAGGAGCTTACGAGCAGTACTTC. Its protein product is CAWSPLPGTGAYEQYF.

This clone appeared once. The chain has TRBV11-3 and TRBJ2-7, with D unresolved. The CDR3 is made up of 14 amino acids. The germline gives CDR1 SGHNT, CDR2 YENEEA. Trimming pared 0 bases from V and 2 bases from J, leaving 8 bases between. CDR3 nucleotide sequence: TGTGCCAGCAGCTTAGAATTAAGCACCTACGAGCAGTACTTC. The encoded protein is CASSLELSTYEQYF.

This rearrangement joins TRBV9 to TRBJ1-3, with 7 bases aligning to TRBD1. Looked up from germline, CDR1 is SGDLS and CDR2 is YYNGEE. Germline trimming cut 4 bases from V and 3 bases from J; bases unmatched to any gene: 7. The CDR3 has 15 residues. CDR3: CASSRGGIGGNTIYF. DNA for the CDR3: TGTGCCAGCAGCAGAGGGGGCATTGGTGGAAACACCATATATTTT. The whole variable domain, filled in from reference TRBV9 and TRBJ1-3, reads DSGVTQTPKHLITATGQRVTLRCSPRSGDLSVYWYQQSLDQGLQFLIQYYNGEERAKGNILERFSAQQFPDLHSELNLSSLELGDSALYFCASSRGGIGGNTIYFGEGSWLTVV.

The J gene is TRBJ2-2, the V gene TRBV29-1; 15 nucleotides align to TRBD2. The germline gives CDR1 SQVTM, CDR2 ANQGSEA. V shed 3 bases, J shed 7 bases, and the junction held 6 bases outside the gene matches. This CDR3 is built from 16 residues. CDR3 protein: CSVDRTSGRVNGELFF. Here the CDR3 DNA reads TGCAGCGTTGATAGGACTAGCGGGAGGGTTAACGGGGAGCTGTTTTTT.

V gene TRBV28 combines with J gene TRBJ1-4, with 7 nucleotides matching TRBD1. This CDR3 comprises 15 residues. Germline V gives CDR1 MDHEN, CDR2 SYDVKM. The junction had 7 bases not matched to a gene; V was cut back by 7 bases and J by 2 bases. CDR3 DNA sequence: TGTGCCAGCACTACCGACAGGGTGACTAATGAAAAACTGTTTTTT. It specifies CASTTDRVTNEKLFF.

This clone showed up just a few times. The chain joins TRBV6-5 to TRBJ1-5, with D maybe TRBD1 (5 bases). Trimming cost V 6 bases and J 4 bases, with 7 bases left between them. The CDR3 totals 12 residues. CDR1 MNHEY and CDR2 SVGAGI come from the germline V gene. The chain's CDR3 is CASSQGNQPQHF. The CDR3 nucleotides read TGTGCCAGCAGCCAGGGAAATCAGCCCCAGCATTTT.

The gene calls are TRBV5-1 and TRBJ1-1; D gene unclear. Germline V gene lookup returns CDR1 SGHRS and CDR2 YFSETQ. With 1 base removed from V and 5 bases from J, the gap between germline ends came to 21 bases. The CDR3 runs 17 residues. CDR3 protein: CASSLMPQGSRGTEAFF. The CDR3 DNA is TGCGCCAGCAGCTTGATGCCCCAAGGGTCGAGAGGGACTGAAGCTTTCTTT.